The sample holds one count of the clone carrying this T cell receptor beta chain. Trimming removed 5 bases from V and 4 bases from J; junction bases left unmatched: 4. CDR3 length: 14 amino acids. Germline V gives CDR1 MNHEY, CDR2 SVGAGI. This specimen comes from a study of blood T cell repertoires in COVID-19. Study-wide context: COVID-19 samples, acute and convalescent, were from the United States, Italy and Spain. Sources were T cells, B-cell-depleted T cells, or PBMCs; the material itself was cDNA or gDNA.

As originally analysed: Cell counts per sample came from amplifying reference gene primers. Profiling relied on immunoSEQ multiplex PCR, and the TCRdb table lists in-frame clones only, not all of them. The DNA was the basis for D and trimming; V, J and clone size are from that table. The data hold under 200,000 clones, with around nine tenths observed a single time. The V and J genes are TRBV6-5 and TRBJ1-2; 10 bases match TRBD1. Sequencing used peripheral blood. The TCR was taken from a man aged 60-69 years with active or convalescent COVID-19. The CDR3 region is CASSPDRGSYGYTF. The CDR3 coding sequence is TGTGCCAGCAGTCCGGACAGGGGGTCCTATGGCTACACCTTC.